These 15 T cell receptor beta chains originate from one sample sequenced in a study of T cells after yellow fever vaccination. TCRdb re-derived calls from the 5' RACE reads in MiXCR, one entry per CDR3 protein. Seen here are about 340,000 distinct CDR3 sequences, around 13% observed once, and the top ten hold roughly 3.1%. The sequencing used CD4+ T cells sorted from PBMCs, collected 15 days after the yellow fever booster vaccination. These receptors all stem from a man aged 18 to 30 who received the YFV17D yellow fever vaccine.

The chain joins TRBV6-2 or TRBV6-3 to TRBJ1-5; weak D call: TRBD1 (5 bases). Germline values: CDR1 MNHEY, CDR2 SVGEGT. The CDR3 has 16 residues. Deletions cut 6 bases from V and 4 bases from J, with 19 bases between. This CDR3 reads CASSRRRGALNQPQHF. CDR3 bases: TGTGCCAGCAGCCGTCGTAGGGGCGCGCTTAATCAGCCCCAGCATTTT.

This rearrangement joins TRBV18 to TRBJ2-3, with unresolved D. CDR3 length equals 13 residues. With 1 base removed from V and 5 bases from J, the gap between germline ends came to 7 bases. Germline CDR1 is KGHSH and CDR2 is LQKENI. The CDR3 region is CASSPLFVDTQYF. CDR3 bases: TGTGCCAGCTCACCACTTTTCGTAGATACGCAGTATTTT.

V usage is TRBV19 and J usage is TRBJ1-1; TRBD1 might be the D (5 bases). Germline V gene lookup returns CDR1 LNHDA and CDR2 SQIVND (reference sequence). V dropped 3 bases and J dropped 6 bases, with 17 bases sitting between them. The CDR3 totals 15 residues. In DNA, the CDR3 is TGTGCCAGTAGTATGGGGGTCTGGTCCGACGCTGAAGCTTTCTTT. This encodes CASSMGVWSDAEAFF.

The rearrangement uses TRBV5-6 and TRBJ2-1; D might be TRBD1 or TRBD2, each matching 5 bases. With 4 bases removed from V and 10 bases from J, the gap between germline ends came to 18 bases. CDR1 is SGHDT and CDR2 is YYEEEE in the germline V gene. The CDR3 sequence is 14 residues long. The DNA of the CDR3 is TGTGCCAGCAGCCCGGGATGGGGCGTTGGCGAGCAGTTCTTC. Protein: CASSPGWGVGEQFF.

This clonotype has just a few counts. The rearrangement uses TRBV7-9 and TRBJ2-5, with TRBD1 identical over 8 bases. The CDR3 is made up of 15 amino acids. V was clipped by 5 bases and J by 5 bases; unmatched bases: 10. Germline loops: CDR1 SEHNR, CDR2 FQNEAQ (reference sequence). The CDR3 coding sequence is TGTGCCAGCAGCAGGCCGACAGGGGCAGGGGAGACCCAGTACTTC. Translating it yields CASSRPTGAGETQYF.

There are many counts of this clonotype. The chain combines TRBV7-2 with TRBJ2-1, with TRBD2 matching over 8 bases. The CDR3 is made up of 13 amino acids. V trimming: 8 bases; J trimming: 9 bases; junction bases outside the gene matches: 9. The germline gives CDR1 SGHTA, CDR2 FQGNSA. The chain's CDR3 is CASLSGGLGEQFF. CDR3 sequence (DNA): TGTGCCAGCCTATCGGGGGGGCTCGGTGAGCAGTTCTTC.

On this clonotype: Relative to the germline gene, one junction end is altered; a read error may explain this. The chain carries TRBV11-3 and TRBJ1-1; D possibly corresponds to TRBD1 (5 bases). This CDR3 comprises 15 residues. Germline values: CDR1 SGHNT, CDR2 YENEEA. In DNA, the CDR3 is TGTGCCAGCGGCTTAGATTCGGGGCAGCTCACTGAAGCTTTCTTT. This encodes CASGLDSGQLTEAFF.

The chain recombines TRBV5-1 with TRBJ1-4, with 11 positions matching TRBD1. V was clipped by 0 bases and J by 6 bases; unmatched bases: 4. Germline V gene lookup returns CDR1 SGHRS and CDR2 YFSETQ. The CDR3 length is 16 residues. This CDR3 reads CASSLAGTGGYEKLFF. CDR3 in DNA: TGCGCCAGCAGCTTGGCCGGGACAGGGGGATATGAAAAACTGTTTTTT.

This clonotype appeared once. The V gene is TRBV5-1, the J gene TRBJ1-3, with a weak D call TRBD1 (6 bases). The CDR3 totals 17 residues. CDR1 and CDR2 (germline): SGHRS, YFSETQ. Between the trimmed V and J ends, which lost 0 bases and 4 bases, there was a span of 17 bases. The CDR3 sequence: CASSLVVRGAQGNTIYF. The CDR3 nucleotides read TGCGCCAGCAGCTTGGTCGTCCGGGGGGCGCAAGGAAACACCATATATTTT.

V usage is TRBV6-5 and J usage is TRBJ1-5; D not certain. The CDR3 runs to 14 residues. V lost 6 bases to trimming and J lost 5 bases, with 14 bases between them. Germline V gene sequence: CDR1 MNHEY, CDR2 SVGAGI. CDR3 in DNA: TGTGCCAGCAGGCGCCCTGGGGAAGATCAGCCCCAGCATTTT. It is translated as CASRRPGEDQPQHF.

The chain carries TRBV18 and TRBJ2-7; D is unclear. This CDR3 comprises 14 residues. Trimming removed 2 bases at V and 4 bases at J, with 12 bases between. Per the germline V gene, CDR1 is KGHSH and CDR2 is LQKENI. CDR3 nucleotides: TGTGCCAGCTCACCAATGGTGGAAATTTACGAGCAGTACTTC. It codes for CASSPMVEIYEQYF.

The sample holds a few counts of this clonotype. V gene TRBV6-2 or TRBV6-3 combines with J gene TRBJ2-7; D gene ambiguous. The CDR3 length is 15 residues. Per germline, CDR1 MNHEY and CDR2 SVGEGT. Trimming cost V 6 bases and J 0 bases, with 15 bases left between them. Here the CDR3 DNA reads TGTGCCAGCAGGAGACATGACAAGACCTCCTACGAGCAGTACTTC. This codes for CASRRHDKTSYEQYF.

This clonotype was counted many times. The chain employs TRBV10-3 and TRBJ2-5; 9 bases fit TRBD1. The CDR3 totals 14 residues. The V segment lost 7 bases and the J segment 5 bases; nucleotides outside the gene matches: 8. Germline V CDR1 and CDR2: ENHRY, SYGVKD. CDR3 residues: CAIKRDRVGETQYF. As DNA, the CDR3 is TGTGCCATCAAGCGGGACAGGGTCGGGGAGACCCAGTACTTC.

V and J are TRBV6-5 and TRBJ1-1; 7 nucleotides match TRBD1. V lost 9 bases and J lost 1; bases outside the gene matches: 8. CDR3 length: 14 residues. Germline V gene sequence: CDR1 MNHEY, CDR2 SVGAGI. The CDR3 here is CARVPRDRNTEAFF. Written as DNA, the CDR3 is TGTGCCAGGGTGCCCCGGGACAGGAACACTGAAGCTTTCTTT.

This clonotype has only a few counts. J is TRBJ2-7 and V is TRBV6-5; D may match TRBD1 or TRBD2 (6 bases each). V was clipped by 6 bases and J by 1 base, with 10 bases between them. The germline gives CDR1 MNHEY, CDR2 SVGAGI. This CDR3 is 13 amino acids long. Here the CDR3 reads CASSRGPSYEQYV. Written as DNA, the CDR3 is TGTGCCAGCAGCCGGGGGCCTTCCTACGAGCAGTACGTC.